The 28 T cell receptor beta chains given below trace back to one sample, sequenced in a study of blood T cell repertoires in COVID-19. Assay: immunoSEQ multiplex PCR; the TCRdb copy retains only in-frame clones and omits some. This sample has 30,000 to 40,000 clones; approximately 80% occur once, and the top ten carry under 35%. The sequencing sample was made of peripheral blood. Receptors were obtained from an elderly man with acute or convalescent COVID-19.

The rearrangement links TRBV4-2 to TRBJ1-4; the D gene is possibly TRBD1 (6 bases). V was pared by 4 bases and J by 8 bases, with 11 bases between. The V gene's germline CDR1 is LGHNA and CDR2 YNFKEQ. The CDR3 covers 13 residues. The CDR3 sequence is CASSPGGGEKLFF. The CDR3 DNA reads TGTGCCAGCAGCCCGGGAGGGGGAGAAAAACTGTTTTTT.

This clone was counted once. The chain is built from TRBV5-1 and TRBJ1-4; 7 nucleotides align to TRBD1. CDR1 and CDR2 (germline): SGHRS, YFSETQ. This CDR3 is built from 15 residues. The J segment lost 8 bases and the V segment lost 2 bases, leaving 9 bases of the junction unmatched. The DNA for the CDR3 is TGCGCCAGCAGCTTCCAGGAGGGGGCAAACGAAAAACTGTTTTTT. It is translated as CASSFQEGANEKLFF. Combining the CDR3 with reference TRBV5-1 and TRBJ1-4 gives the whole variable domain KAGVTQTPRYLIKTRGQQVTLSCSPISGHRSVSWYQQTPGQGLQFLFEYFSETQRNKGNFPGRFSGRQFSNSRSEMNVSTLELGDSALYLCASSFQEGANEKLFFGSGTQLSVL.

In its sample, this clone was seen once. The genes are TRBV19 and TRBJ2-2, with 8 bases fitting TRBD1. J was trimmed by 6 bases and V by 7 bases; bases with no gene match: 19. There are 18 residues in the CDR3. CDR1 LNHDA and CDR2 SQIVND come from the germline V gene (reference sequence). The CDR3, as DNA: TGTGCCAGTACCCATGGGGGACAGGCCGACCTAAACGCCGGGGAGCTGTTTTTT. Protein product: CASTHGGQADLNAGELFF.

The chain links TRBV6-5 to TRBJ1-1; TRBD1 agrees at 8 bases. Trimming cost V 4 bases and J 3 bases; bases outside gene matches: 7. Germline CDR1 is MNHEY and CDR2 is SVGAGI. The CDR3 sequence is 15 residues long. The CDR3 bases are TGTGCCAGCAGTTGGCGGACAGGGCTGTACACTGAAGCTTTCTTT. This translates into CASSWRTGLYTEAFF.

This clone was observed a single time. V and J are TRBV7-6 and TRBJ2-5; D perhaps matches TRBD1 (6 bases). Germline lookup yields CDR1 SGHVS and CDR2 FNYEAQ. CDR3 length: 13 amino acids. V was shortened by 5 bases and J by 3 bases, with 10 bases between the two germline ends. This CDR3 reads CASSTGQKETQYF. CDR3 coding DNA: TGTGCCAGCAGCACCGGACAGAAAGAGACCCAGTACTTC.

This clone was seen a few times. The gene calls are TRBV5-4 and TRBJ2-7; 10 bases are shared with TRBD1. V lost 3 bases, J lost 5 bases, and 5 bases stayed unmatched. The germline V gene encodes CDR1 SGHNT and CDR2 YYREEE (reference sequence). CDR3 length: 14 amino acids. CDR3 DNA sequence: TGTGCCAGCAGCTACGACAGGGGGCTAAACGAGCAGTACTTC. Encoded protein: CASSYDRGLNEQYF.

The chain employs TRBV7-8 and TRBJ2-7; D is perhaps TRBD2 (5 bases). CDR3 length equals 13 residues. The V gene's germline CDR1 is SGHVS and CDR2 FQNEAQ. V dropped 7 bases and J dropped 2 bases, with 12 bases sitting between them. CDR3 sequence: CASTLDSPYEQYF. The CDR3 region has the DNA TGTGCCAGCACACTAGACTCACCCTACGAGCAGTACTTC.

This chain connects TRBV11-1 to TRBJ2-5, with 12 bases that match TRBD2. The V and J ends lost 2 bases and 4 bases, in that order; junction bases with no gene match: 5. This CDR3 comprises 16 residues. Germline V CDR1 and CDR2: SGHAT, FQDESV (reference sequence). CDR3 nucleotide sequence: TGTGCCAGCAGCTTATATGTGACTAGCGGGGGAGAGACCCAGTACTTC. Its translation: CASSLYVTSGGETQYF.

This sequence joins TRBV18 and TRBJ2-1, with a weak D call TRBD2 (6 bases). Germline V lookup: CDR1 KGHSH, CDR2 LQKENI. Trimming pared 2 bases from V and 9 bases from J, leaving 14 bases between. This CDR3 spans 14 amino acids. In DNA, the CDR3 is TGTGCCAGCTCACCAGGTTCCAGGGAGGCTGAGCAGTTCTTC. Translating it yields CASSPGSREAEQFF. Filled out from reference TRBV18 and TRBJ2-1, the complete variable domain reads NAGVMQNPRHLVRRRGQEARLRCSPMKGHSHVYWYRQLPEEGLKFMVYLQKENIIDESGMPKERFSAEFPKEGPSILRIQQVVRGDSAAYFCASSPGSREAEQFFGPGTRLTVL.

This sequence joins TRBV7-6 and TRBJ1-1; D possibly corresponds to TRBD1 (5 bases). In germline, CDR1 is SGHVS, CDR2 FNYEAQ. CDR3 length: 16 amino acids. V lost 1 base and J 4 bases, leaving 16 bases between the germline ends. CDR3 sequence: CASSLGIQGSVTEAFF. The CDR3 coding sequence is TGTGCCAGCAGCTTAGGTATTCAGGGATCGGTCACTGAAGCTTTCTTT.

In its sample, this clone was seen a few times. This chain uses TRBV7-2 with TRBJ2-2; D may be TRBD1 (6 bases). The CDR3 consists of 14 residues. Trimming left V 5 bases short and J 6 bases short, with 13 bases between. CDR1 and CDR2 from the germline V gene are SGHTA and FQGNSA. The CDR3 DNA sequence: TGTGCCAGCAGCCCAACCAGGGGTTCCGGGGAGCTGTTTTTT. This sequence encodes CASSPTRGSGELFF.

In its sample, this clone was seen once. The chain links TRBV30 to TRBJ1-5; 8 positions agree with TRBD1. The CDR3 consists of 14 residues. Germline CDR1 GTSNPN, CDR2 SVGIG (reference sequence). With V trimmed by 2 bases and J by 6 bases, 6 bases remained unmatched. CDR3 sequence: CAWSRTGRAQPQHF. Here the CDR3 DNA reads TGTGCCTGGAGTCGGACAGGGAGGGCTCAGCCCCAGCATTTT.

The J gene is TRBJ2-7, the V gene TRBV10-3; 8 bases agree with TRBD1. With V trimmed by 3 bases and J by 7 bases, 8 bases remained unmatched. The V gene's germline CDR1 is ENHRY and CDR2 SYGVKD. The CDR3 sequence is 14 residues long. CDR3 nucleotide sequence: TGTGCCATCAGTGATTCGACAGGGGCAGAGGAGCAGTACTTC. Translation gives CAISDSTGAEEQYF.

The chain joins TRBV5-1 to TRBJ2-1, with 14 bases aligning to TRBD2. The germline gives CDR1 SGHRS, CDR2 YFSETQ. CDR3 length: 16 residues. After removal of 0 bases from V and 8 bases from J, the junction contained 4 bases not matched to a gene. The CDR3 DNA sequence: TGCGCCAGCAGCTTGGAGACTAGCGGGGGGGCCTATGAGCAGTTCTTC. Translating it yields CASSLETSGGAYEQFF.

CDR3 in amino acids: CASSYRRQGGTEAFF. The CDR3 region has the DNA TGTGCCAGCAGTTATCGTCGACAGGGAGGCACTGAAGCTTTCTTT. The gene calls are TRBV6-5 and TRBJ1-1, with 7 bases identical to TRBD1. The CDR3 sequence is 15 residues long. The J segment lost 4 bases and the V segment lost 3 bases, leaving 8 bases of the junction unmatched. CDR1 and CDR2 (germline): MNHEY, SVGAGI.

The J gene is TRBJ2-2, the V gene TRBV5-1; D perhaps matches TRBD2 (6 bases). The CDR3 spans 16 residues. Germline loops: CDR1 SGHRS, CDR2 YFSETQ. Trimming shortened V by 0 bases and J by 5 bases, and 14 bases separated the two germline ends. CDR3 loop: CASSLETDYRTGELFF. The DNA for the CDR3 is TGCGCCAGCAGCTTGGAGACGGACTACAGGACCGGGGAGCTGTTTTTT.

V gene TRBV19 combines with J gene TRBJ1-5, with a weak D call TRBD1 (6 bases). Germline-derived CDR1 and CDR2 are LNHDA and SQIVND (reference sequence). V was shortened by 8 bases and J by 3 bases, with 17 bases between the two germline ends. This CDR3 comprises 15 residues. The CDR3 loop reads CASSVGQFSNQPQHF. The CDR3 DNA sequence: TGTGCCAGTTCTGTGGGACAATTCTCCAATCAGCCCCAGCATTTT.

A single count supports this clone. The chain uses TRBV30 and TRBJ2-7; 8 bases fit TRBD2. The CDR3 is made up of 13 amino acids. The V gene's germline CDR1 is GTSNPN and CDR2 SVGIG (reference sequence). The junction had 8 bases not matched to a gene; V was cut back by 5 bases and J by 5 bases. The CDR3 DNA sequence: TGTGCCTGGTCGCCGGGGGGGGTACACGAGCAGTACTTC. The encoded protein is CAWSPGGVHEQYF.

This chain joins TRBV5-8 and TRBJ2-6; 8 nucleotides match TRBD1. This CDR3 contains 15 residues. The ends lost 4 bases at V and 1 base at J; junction bases unmatched: 1. Germline V gene lookup returns CDR1 SGHTS and CDR2 YDEGEE. The CDR3 nucleotides are TGTGCCAGCAGCAGGACAGGGTCTGGGGCCAACGTCCTGACTTTC. Protein sequence: CASSRTGSGANVLTF.

The V call is TRBV6-4, the J call TRBJ2-1; D uncertain. Trimming shortened V by 3 bases and J by 9 bases, and 12 bases separated the two germline ends. The length of the CDR3 is 13 residues. Looked up from germline, CDR1 is MRHNA and CDR2 is SNTAGT. CDR3 nucleotides: TGTGCCAGCAGTGATCCGAAGTTGAGTGAGCAGTTCTTC. As protein: CASSDPKLSEQFF.

Only one count was recorded for this clone. The V and J genes are TRBV3-1 (or the pseudogene TRBV3-2) and TRBJ1-1, with 8 bases lining up with TRBD1. The germline V gene has CDR1 LGHDT and CDR2 YNNKEL (reference sequence). The CDR3 sequence is 14 residues long. The trim removed 3 bases at V and 5 bases at J, leaving 5 bases unmatched. DNA of the CDR3: TGTGCCAGCAGCCACAGGGGGCGCCGAACTGAAGCTTTCTTT. Protein sequence: CASSHRGRRTEAFF.

The V gene is TRBV5-1, the J gene TRBJ2-5; D unclear. Trimming left V 4 bases short and J 3 bases short, with 10 bases between. This CDR3 is 13 amino acids long. From germline, CDR1 is SGHRS and CDR2 YFSETQ. CDR3 loop: CASSRMRKETQYF. For the CDR3, the DNA is TGCGCCAGCAGCCGCATGAGGAAAGAGACCCAGTACTTC.

The V call is TRBV6-1, the J call TRBJ2-3; 11 positions agree with TRBD2. CDR3 size: 17 residues. The germline CDR1 and CDR2 sequences are MNHNS and SASEGT. The V gene end was trimmed by 0 bases and the J gene end by 1 base; junction bases not matched to a gene: 3. The CDR3 loop reads CASSEAVAGGGTDTQYF. The CDR3 bases are TGTGCCAGCAGTGAAGCAGTAGCGGGGGGGGGCACAGATACGCAGTATTTT.

V is TRBV6-5 and J is TRBJ2-7; 13 nucleotides match TRBD2. The V and J ends lost 4 bases and 7 bases, in that order; junction bases with no gene match: 4. Germline V lookup: CDR1 MNHEY, CDR2 SVGAGI. This CDR3 comprises 14 residues. CDR3 loop: CASSFWTSGSEQYF. The CDR3 region has the DNA TGTGCCAGCAGTTTCTGGACTAGCGGGAGTGAGCAGTACTTC.

This chain links TRBV19 with TRBJ1-2; D remains unclear. Germline V gene data show CDR1 as LNHDA and CDR2 as SQIVND (reference sequence). The length of the CDR3 is 15 residues. Trimming took off 3 bases at V and 4 bases at J, with 15 bases between the two ends. Written as DNA, the CDR3 is TGTGCCAGTAGTATGGTCCGAGGGCGGGGCTATGGCTACACCTTC. This translates into CASSMVRGRGYGYTF.

This clone was seen a few times. The gene calls are TRBV2 and TRBJ1-5; D not resolved. The germline gives CDR1 SNHLY, CDR2 FYNNEI. CDR3 length equals 12 residues. Trimming removed 6 bases at V and 2 bases at J, with 5 bases between. The CDR3 sequence is CASREGNQPQHF. Written as DNA, the CDR3 is TGTGCCAGCAGGGAGGGCAATCAGCCCCAGCATTTT. Complete variable domain (other parts from reference TRBV2 and TRBJ1-5): EPEVTQTPSHQVTQMGQEVILRCVPISNHLYFYWYRQILGQKVEFLVSFYNNEISEKSEIFDDQFSVERPDGSNFTLKIRSTKLEDSAMYFCASREGNQPQHFGDGTRLSIL.

The V and J genes are TRBV11-2 and TRBJ2-5; the match to TRBD2 covers 13 bases. The length of the CDR3 is 16 residues. V was pared by 3 bases and J by 2 bases, with 3 bases of the junction left unmatched. CDR1 and CDR2 from the germline V gene are SGHAT and FQNNGV. The CDR3, as DNA: TGTGCCAGCAGCTTTACTAGCGGGGGGGCTCAAGAGACCCAGTACTTC. Protein: CASSFTSGGAQETQYF.

This sequence joins TRBV15 and TRBJ2-7; 9 bases match TRBD2. Germline V gene data show CDR1 as LNHNV and CDR2 as YYDKDF (reference sequence). The ends lost 3 bases at V and 3 bases at J; junction bases unmatched: 6. The CDR3 has 15 amino acids. In DNA form, the CDR3 reads TGTGCCACCAGCAGTCCTCGGACTAGCGTCTACGAGCAGTACTTC. This sequence encodes CATSSPRTSVYEQYF.